This T cell receptor beta chain derives from a study of CD8 T cells in Susac syndrome. The CDR3 runs 12 residues. Germline-derived CDR1 and CDR2 are SGHTA and FQGNSA. V was clipped by 5 bases and J by 6 bases, with 9 bases between them. An amount of RNA that ranged from roughly 0.45 to 1 ug was reverse transcribed with random hexamers. TCRdb redid the calling of the immunoSEQ multiplex PCR reads with MiXCR, one entry per CDR3 protein. The repertoire holds 300,000 or so distinct CDR3 sequences, with 90% to 95% as singletons. Sequencing used CD4+ T cells from PBMCs. The chain employs TRBV7-2 and TRBJ2-3; no firm D call. The TCR sequence derives from a human donor with multiple sclerosis. The CDR3 region is CASSPLVDTQYF. In nucleotides, the CDR3 is TGTGCCAGCAGCCCGTTGGTGGATACGCAGTATTTT.